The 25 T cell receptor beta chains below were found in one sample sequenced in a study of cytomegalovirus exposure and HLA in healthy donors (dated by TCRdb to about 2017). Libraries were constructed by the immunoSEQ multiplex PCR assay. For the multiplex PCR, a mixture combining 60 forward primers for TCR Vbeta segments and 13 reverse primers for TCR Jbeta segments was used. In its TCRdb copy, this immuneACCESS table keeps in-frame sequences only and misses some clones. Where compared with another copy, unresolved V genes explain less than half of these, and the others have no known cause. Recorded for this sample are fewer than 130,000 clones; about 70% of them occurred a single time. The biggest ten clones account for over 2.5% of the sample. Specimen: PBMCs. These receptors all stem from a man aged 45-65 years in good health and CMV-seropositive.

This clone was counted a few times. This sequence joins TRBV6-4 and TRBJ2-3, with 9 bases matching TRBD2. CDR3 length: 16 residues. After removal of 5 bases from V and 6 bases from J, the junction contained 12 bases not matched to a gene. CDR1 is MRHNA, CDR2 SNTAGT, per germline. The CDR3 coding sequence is TGTGCCAGCAGTCCCCGACTAGCGGCCAGCTCGGATACGCAGTATTTT. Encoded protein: CASSPRLAASSDTQYF.

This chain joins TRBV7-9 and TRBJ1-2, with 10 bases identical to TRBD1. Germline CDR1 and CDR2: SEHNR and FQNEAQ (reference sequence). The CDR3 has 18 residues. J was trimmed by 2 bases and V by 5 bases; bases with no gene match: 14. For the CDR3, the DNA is TGTGCCAGCAGCGTAGGGGTCTTGACAGGGGGCAACAACTATGGCTACACCTTC. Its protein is CASSVGVLTGGNNYGYTF.

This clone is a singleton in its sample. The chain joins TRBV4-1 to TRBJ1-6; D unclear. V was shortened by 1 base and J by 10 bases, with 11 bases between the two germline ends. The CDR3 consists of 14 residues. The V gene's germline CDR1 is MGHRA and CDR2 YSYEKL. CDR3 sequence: CASSQVSGGSPLHF. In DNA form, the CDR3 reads TGCGCCAGCAGCCAAGTATCGGGAGGATCACCCCTCCACTTT.

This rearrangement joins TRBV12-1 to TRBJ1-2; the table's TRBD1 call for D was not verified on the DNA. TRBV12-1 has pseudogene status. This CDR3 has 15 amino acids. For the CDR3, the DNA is TGTGCCAGCAGCCGACCTGGGTTTCAGGGCTATGGCTACACCTTC. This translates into CASSRPGFQGYGYTF.

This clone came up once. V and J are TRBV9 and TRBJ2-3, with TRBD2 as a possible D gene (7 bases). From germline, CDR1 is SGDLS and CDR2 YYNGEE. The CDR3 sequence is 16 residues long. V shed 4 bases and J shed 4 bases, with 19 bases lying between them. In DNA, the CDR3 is TGTGCCAGCAGCACGAGGAGGGGGGGCGCCGCAGATACGCAGTATTTT. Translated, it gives CASSTRRGGAADTQYF.

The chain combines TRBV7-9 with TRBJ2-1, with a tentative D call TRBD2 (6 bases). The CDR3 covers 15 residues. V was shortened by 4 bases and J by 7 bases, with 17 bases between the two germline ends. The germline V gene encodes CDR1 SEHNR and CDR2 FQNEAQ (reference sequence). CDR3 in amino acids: CASSSVDGGTNEQFF. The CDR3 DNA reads TGTGCCAGCAGCTCCGTAGACGGAGGGACGAATGAGCAGTTCTTC.

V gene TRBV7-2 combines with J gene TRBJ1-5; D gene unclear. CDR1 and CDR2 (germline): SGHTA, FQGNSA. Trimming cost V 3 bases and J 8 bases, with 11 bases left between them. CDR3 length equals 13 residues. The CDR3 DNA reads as TGTGCCAGCAGCTTCACTTCCCTGGAGCCCCAGCATTTT. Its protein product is CASSFTSLEPQHF.

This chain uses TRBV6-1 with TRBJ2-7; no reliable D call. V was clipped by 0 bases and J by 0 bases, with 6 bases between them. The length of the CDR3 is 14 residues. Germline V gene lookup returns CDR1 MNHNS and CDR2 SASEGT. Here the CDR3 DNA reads TGTGCCAGCAGTGAAGCTAGCCTCTCCTACGAGCAGTACTTC. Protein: CASSEASLSYEQYF.

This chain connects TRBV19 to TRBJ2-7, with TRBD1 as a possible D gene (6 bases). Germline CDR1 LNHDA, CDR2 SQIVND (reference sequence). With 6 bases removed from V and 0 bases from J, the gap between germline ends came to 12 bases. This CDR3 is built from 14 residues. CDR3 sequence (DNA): TGTGCCAGTAGCTGGACAGTCAGCTCCTACGAGCAGTACTTC. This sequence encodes CASSWTVSSYEQYF.

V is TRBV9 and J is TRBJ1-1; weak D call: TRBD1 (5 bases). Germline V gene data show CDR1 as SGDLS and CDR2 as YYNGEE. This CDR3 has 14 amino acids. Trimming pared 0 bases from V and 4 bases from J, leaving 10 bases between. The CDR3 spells CASSVAPRVTEAFF. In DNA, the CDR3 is TGTGCCAGCAGCGTAGCCCCCAGGGTCACTGAAGCTTTCTTT.

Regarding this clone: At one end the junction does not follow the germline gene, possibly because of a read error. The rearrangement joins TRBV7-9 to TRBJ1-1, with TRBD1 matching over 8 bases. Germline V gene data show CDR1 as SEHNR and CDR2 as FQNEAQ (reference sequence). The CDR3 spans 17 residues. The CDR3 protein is CSSSPLGDRTLNTEAFF. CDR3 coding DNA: TGTTCCAGCAGCCCTCTTGGGGACAGGACTTTGAACACTGAAGCTTTCTTT.

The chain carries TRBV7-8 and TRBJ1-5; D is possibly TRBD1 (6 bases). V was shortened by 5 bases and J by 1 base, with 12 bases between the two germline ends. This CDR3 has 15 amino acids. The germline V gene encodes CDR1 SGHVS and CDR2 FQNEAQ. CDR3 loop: CASSGYRESNQPQHF. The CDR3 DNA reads TGTGCCAGCAGCGGTTACAGGGAAAGCAATCAGCCCCAGCATTTT. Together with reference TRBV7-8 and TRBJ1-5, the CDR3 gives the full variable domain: GAGVSQSPRYKVAKRGQDVALRCDPISGHVSLFWYQQALGQGPEFLTYFQNEAQLDKSGLPSDRFFAERPEGSVSTLKIQRTQQEDSAVYLCASSGYRESNQPQHFGDGTRLSIL.

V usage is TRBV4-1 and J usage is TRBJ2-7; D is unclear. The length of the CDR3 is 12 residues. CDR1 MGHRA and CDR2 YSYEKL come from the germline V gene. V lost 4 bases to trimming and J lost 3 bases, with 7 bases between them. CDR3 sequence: CASSLESYEQYF. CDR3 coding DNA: TGCGCCAGCAGCCTGGAGAGCTACGAGCAGTACTTC.

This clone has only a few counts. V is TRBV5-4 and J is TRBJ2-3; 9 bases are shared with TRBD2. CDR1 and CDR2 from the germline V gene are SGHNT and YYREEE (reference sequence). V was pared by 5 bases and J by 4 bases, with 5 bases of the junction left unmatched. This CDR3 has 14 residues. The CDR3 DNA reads TGTGCCAGCAGATTGCGGGGGGGGCCAGATACGCAGTATTTT. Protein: CASRLRGGPDTQYF.

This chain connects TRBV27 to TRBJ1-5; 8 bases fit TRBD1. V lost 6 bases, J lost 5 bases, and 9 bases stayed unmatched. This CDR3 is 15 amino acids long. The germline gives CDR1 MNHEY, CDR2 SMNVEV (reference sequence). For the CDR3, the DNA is TGTGCCAGCAGGCAGTCGACAGGGGCAGATCAGCCCCAGCATTTT. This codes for CASRQSTGADQPQHF.

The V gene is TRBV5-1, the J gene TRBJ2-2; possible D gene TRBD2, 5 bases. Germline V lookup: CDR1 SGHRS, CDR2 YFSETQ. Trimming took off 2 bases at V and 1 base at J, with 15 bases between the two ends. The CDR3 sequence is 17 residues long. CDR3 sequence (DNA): TGCGCCAGCAGCTTAACGGGAATACACATGAACACCGGGGAGCTGTTTTTT. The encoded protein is CASSLTGIHMNTGELFF.

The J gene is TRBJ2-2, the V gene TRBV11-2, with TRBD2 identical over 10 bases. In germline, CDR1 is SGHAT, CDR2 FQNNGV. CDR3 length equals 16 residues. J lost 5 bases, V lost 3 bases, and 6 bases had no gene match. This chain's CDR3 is CASSFFLAGETGELFF. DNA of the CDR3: TGTGCCAGCAGCTTTTTCCTAGCGGGAGAGACCGGGGAGCTGTTTTTT.

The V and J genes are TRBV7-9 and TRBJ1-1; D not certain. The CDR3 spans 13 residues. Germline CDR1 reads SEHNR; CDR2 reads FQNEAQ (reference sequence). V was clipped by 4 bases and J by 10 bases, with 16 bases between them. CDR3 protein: CASSSSLPTGAFF. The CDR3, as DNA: TGTGCCAGCAGCTCCTCTCTCCCCACGGGAGCTTTCTTT.

The CDR3 spells CASSPDRTGTEAFF. CDR3 DNA: TGTGCCAGCTCACCTGACCGGACAGGGACGGAAGCTTTCTTT. The J gene is TRBJ1-1, the V gene TRBV18, with TRBD1 matching 8 bases. The junction had 8 bases not matched to a gene; V was cut back by 3 bases and J by 8 bases. Germline V CDR1 and CDR2: KGHSH, LQKENI. The CDR3 runs to 14 residues.

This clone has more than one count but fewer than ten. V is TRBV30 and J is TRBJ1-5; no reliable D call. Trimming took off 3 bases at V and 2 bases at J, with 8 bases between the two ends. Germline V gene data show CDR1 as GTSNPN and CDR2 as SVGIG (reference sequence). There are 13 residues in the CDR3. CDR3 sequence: CAWRGSGNQPQHF. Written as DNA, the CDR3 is TGTGCCTGGAGAGGGAGCGGCAATCAGCCCCAGCATTTT.

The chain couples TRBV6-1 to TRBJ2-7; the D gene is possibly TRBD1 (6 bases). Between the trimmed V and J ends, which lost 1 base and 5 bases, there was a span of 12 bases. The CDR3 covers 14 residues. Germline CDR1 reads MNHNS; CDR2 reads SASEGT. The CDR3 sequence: CASSEERTVDEQYF. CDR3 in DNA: TGTGCCAGCAGTGAAGAGAGGACAGTGGACGAGCAGTACTTC.

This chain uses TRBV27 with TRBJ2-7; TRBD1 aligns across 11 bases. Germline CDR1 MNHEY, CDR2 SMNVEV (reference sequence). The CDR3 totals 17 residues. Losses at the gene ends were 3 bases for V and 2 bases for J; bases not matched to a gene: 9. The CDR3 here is CASSFLGQGAYPYEQYF. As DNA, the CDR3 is TGTGCCAGCAGTTTCCTCGGACAGGGGGCATACCCCTACGAGCAGTACTTC.

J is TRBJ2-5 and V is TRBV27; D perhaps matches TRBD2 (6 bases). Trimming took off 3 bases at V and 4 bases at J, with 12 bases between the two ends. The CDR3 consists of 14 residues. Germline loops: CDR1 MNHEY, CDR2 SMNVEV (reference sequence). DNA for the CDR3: TGTGCCAGCAGTTTGGGGGGTGGCCGAGAGACCCAGTACTTC. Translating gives CASSLGGGRETQYF.

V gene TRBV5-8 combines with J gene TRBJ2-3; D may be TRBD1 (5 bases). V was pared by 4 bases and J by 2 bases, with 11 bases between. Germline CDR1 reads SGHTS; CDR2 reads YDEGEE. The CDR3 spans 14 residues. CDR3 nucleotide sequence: TGTGCCAGCAGCCCCTGGGGCACCACAGATACGCAGTATTTT. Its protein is CASSPWGTTDTQYF.

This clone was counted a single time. CDR3 protein: CASRQGVTGELFF. The CDR3 DNA reads TGTGCCAGCAGACAGGGGGTTACCGGGGAGCTGTTTTTT. The chain links TRBV2 to TRBJ2-2, with 8 positions matching TRBD1. This CDR3 has 13 residues. V lost 6 bases, J lost 5 bases, and 2 bases stayed unmatched. Germline V gives CDR1 SNHLY, CDR2 FYNNEI.